The clone carrying this TCR beta chain was detected once. Its antigen is still unknown. The germline gene is not matched at one end of the junction; a read error may be the cause. The data were obtained in a study of T cell responses to AZD1222 COVID-19 vaccine. The V gene's germline CDR1 is PRHDT and CDR2 FYEKMQ (reference sequence). The CDR3 is 16 residues long. The data were produced by immunoSEQ multiplex PCR, yet TCRdb's version contains in-frame clones alone and is incomplete. Of approximately 120,000 clones in the sample, approximately 85% were seen once. Study-wide results and caveats: Vaccine-associated CD4 TCRs spanned spike, dominant at 160-218 and 743-854. Among AZD1222 vaccinees, only 6 or 7 were seropositive at baseline. Increases in Spike-specific TCR breadth and depth were seen after two AZD1222 doses. It should be noted that donors were predominantly white British and more often female, and clonal diversity was possibly underestimated.

This sequence was found in an adult in good health. This rearrangement joins TRBV13 to TRBJ1-4; 10 positions match TRBD1. Sequences were derived from peripheral blood, sampled on day 0 of MenACWY control vaccination. CDR3 residues: CASSPWTGGVNEKLFF. The DNA of the CDR3 is TGTGCCAGCAGTCCCTGGACAGGGGGTGTTAATGAGAAACTGTTTTTT.